The 20 T cell receptor beta chains in this list originate from one sample, sequenced in a study of blood T cell repertoires in COVID-19. Sequencing used immunoSEQ multiplex PCR; TCRdb keeps in-frame clones, though not all of them. The table lists around 70,000 clones, approximately 91% of them singletons, with 7.3% in the top ten. Specimen: peripheral blood. The source of these receptors is a human donor in a cohort sampled during active COVID-19.

V gene TRBV12-5 combines with J gene TRBJ2-7, with 10 bases lining up with TRBD1. The CDR3 consists of 19 residues. CDR1 is LGHNT and CDR2 is FRNRAP in the germline V gene. Trimming removed 2 bases from V and 2 bases from J; junction bases left unmatched: 15. The CDR3 DNA follows: TGTGCTAGTGGTTTGAGTCCGGGACAGGGGTTCAGACCACCCTACGAGCAGTACTTC. Its protein product is CASGLSPGQGFRPPYEQYF. The full variable domain, in which reference TRBV12-5 and TRBJ2-7 provide the parts outside the CDR3, is DARVTQTPRHKVTEMGQEVTMRCQPILGHNTVFWYRQTMMQGLELLAYFRNRAPLDDSGMPKDRFSAEMPDATLATLKIQPSEPRDSAVYFCASGLSPGQGFRPPYEQYFGPGTRLTVT.

The chain has TRBV3-1 (or the pseudogene TRBV3-2) and TRBJ1-4; 8 bases agree with TRBD1. The germline V gene has CDR1 LGHDT and CDR2 YNNKEL (reference sequence). V was pared by 4 bases and J by 4 bases, with 8 bases of the junction left unmatched. This CDR3 is 16 amino acids long. The CDR3 coding sequence is TGTGCCAGCAGCCTCCGCCAGGACAGGGTTAATGAAAAACTGTTTTTT. This translates into CASSLRQDRVNEKLFF.

CDR3 sequence reads: CASSLTSGTNEQFF. CDR3 sequence (DNA): TGTGCCAGCAGCTTAACTAGCGGGACCAATGAGCAGTTCTTC. The J gene is TRBJ2-1, the V gene TRBV11-2, with 10 bases lining up with TRBD2. CDR1 and CDR2 (germline): SGHAT, FQNNGV. This CDR3 is built from 14 residues. The V gene end was trimmed by 2 bases and the J gene end by 6 bases; junction bases not matched to a gene: 1.

The chain employs TRBV9 and TRBJ1-4; a possible D gene is TRBD1 (6 bases). V lost 1 base and J 7 bases, leaving 23 bases between the germline ends. CDR1 is SGDLS, CDR2 YYNGEE, per germline. The CDR3 loop spans 18 amino acids. The CDR3 DNA follows: TGTGCCAGCAGCGTATCGGCGGGGGCTGCGCTTCGGGGTGAAAAACTGTTTTTT. It is translated as CASSVSAGAALRGEKLFF.

The V and J genes are TRBV7-9 and TRBJ2-5, with TRBD1 matching 7 bases. The CDR3 extends over 16 amino acids. Germline CDR1 and CDR2: SEHNR and FQNEAQ (reference sequence). Unmatched junction bases numbered 10, after V lost 4 bases and J lost 2 bases. DNA of the CDR3: TGTGCCAGCAGCTCCAGGGGGTTGGCCAGACAAGAGACCCAGTACTTC. Its translation: CASSSRGLARQETQYF.

The rearrangement uses TRBV7-3 and TRBJ2-1; 14 bases fit TRBD2. Germline V lookup: CDR1 SGHTA, CDR2 FQGTGA. The CDR3 is made up of 16 amino acids. V trimming: 5 bases; J trimming: 6 bases; junction bases outside the gene matches: 6. This chain's CDR3 is CASSTAGTSGSNEQFF. The CDR3 DNA is TGTGCCAGCAGCACGGCCGGGACTAGCGGGAGCAATGAGCAGTTCTTC.

Comments on this clone: Its ends do not fully match the called genes, so a read error is possible. The gene calls are TRBV6-2 or TRBV6-3 and TRBJ2-5, with D hard to call. The CDR3 has 12 residues. Germline CDR1 reads MNHEY; CDR2 reads SVGEGT. The chain's CDR3 is CASSNSAESQYF. In DNA form, the CDR3 reads TGTGCCAGCAGTAACTCCGCGGAGAGCCAGTACTTC.

This clone occurred once. The chain carries TRBV7-2 and TRBJ2-3; D is perhaps TRBD1 (6 bases). The CDR3 covers 14 residues. In germline, CDR1 is SGHTA, CDR2 FQGNSA. Deletions cut 1 base from V and 5 bases from J, with 10 bases between. In nucleotides, the CDR3 is TGTGCCAGCAGCTTAGTGAACAGGGAAGATACGCAGTATTTT. It yields the protein CASSLVNREDTQYF.

The chain combines TRBV9 with TRBJ1-3, with unresolved D. Germline CDR1 and CDR2: SGDLS and YYNGEE. V was shortened by 1 base and J by 0 bases, with 14 bases between the two germline ends. The CDR3 runs to 17 residues. CDR3 sequence (DNA): TGTGCCAGCAGCGTATCCCCAGGTCAACGCTCTGGAAACACCATATATTTT. Translated: CASSVSPGQRSGNTIYF. Based on the CDR3 plus reference TRBV9 and TRBJ1-3, the full variable domain is DSGVTQTPKHLITATGQRVTLRCSPRSGDLSVYWYQQSLDQGLQFLIQYYNGEERAKGNILERFSAQQFPDLHSELNLSSLELGDSALYFCASSVSPGQRSGNTIYFGEGSWLTVV.

The V call is TRBV7-2, the J call TRBJ2-3; no reliable D call. V dropped 1 base and J dropped 4 bases, with 12 bases sitting between them. Germline V CDR1 and CDR2: SGHTA, FQGNSA. There are 15 residues in the CDR3. CDR3 DNA sequence: TGTGCCAGCAGCTTAGGCCTCTTAGAGTCAGATACGCAGTATTTT. This translates into CASSLGLLESDTQYF.

The chain is built from TRBV4-3 and TRBJ2-7; 9 positions agree with TRBD2. The germline V gene encodes CDR1 LGHNA and CDR2 YSLEER. CDR3 length: 16 residues. Germline trimming cut 0 bases from V and 2 bases from J; bases unmatched to any gene: 5. In DNA form, the CDR3 reads TGCGCCAGCAGCCAAGATGCGGGGGGGACCGCCTACGAGCAGTACTTC. Its translation is CASSQDAGGTAYEQYF.

This chain joins TRBV7-2 and TRBJ1-1; D gene unclear. The V gene's germline CDR1 is SGHTA and CDR2 FQGNSA. The CDR3 length is 15 residues. V shed 7 bases and J shed 0 bases, with 15 bases lying between them. The CDR3 sequence is CASIPLTDMNTEAFF. CDR3 sequence (DNA): TGTGCCAGCATCCCGCTCACAGACATGAACACTGAAGCTTTCTTT.

This chain uses TRBV7-2 with TRBJ2-5, with 13 bases fitting TRBD2. CDR3 length: 16 residues. Looked up from germline, CDR1 is SGHTA and CDR2 is FQGNSA. V gave up 3 bases and J gave up 6 bases; unmatched junction bases: 7. CDR3 DNA sequence: TGTGCCAGCAGCTTTCCGGGACTAGCGGGGTCGAAGACCCAGTACTTC. Its translation is CASSFPGLAGSKTQYF.

V usage is TRBV5-8 and J usage is TRBJ1-1; TRBD1 matches at 10 bases. CDR1 and CDR2 from the germline V gene are SGHTS and YDEGEE. This CDR3 has 16 residues. Trimming removed 1 base from V and 4 bases from J; junction bases left unmatched: 7. This CDR3 reads CASSLTRTGGGTEAFF. CDR3 in DNA: TGTGCCAGCAGCTTGACCAGGACAGGGGGAGGCACTGAAGCTTTCTTT.

The chain combines TRBV6-5 with TRBJ2-7; D unclear. The germline gives CDR1 MNHEY, CDR2 SVGAGI. V was shortened by 6 bases and J by 0 bases, with 9 bases between the two germline ends. CDR3 length: 13 residues. For the CDR3, the DNA is TGTGCCAGCAGCGCTGCGGTCTCCTACGAGCAGTACTTC. This gives the protein CASSAAVSYEQYF.

The CDR3 DNA is TGTGCCAGCTCACTCACCCGGACAGGGGACAATGAGCAGTTCTTC. The encoded protein is CASSLTRTGDNEQFF. This chain joins TRBV18 and TRBJ2-1; 9 positions agree with TRBD1. The CDR3 length is 15 residues. Germline trimming cut 4 bases from V and 5 bases from J; bases unmatched to any gene: 6. Germline V CDR1 and CDR2: KGHSH, LQKENI. Based on the CDR3 plus reference TRBV18 and TRBJ2-1, the full variable domain is NAGVMQNPRHLVRRRGQEARLRCSPMKGHSHVYWYRQLPEEGLKFMVYLQKENIIDESGMPKERFSAEFPKEGPSILRIQQVVRGDSAAYFCASSLTRTGDNEQFFGPGTRLTVL.

The genes are TRBV4-1 and TRBJ2-7, with D possibly matching TRBD1 (6 bases). V gave up 4 bases and J gave up 3 bases, with 19 bases separating them. This CDR3 has 16 residues. CDR1 and CDR2 (germline): MGHRA, YSYEKL. The CDR3, as DNA: TGCGCCAGCAGCCTAACCGCCGGGACACGAGACTACGAGCAGTACTTC. The encoded protein is CASSLTAGTRDYEQYF.

The gene calls are TRBV7-9 and TRBJ1-5, with 10 bases matching TRBD1. Trimming removed 4 bases from V and 5 bases from J; junction bases left unmatched: 11. The CDR3 length is 17 residues. In germline, CDR1 is SEHNR, CDR2 FQNEAQ (reference sequence). CDR3: CASSSYRGTGAHQPQHF. DNA of the CDR3: TGTGCCAGCAGCTCGTACAGAGGGACAGGGGCCCATCAGCCCCAGCATTTT.

The chain is built from TRBV11-1 and TRBJ2-3; 10 bases align to TRBD2. Germline V gives CDR1 SGHAT, CDR2 FQDESV (reference sequence). J lost 6 bases, V lost 5 bases, and 11 bases had no gene match. The CDR3 is 16 residues long. The chain's CDR3 is CASSGDSSGSFDTQYF. CDR3 in DNA: TGTGCCAGCAGCGGGGACTCTAGCGGGAGTTTTGATACGCAGTATTTT.

The rearrangement joins TRBV5-1 to TRBJ1-2; 8 bases are a match to TRBD1. Germline V gives CDR1 SGHRS, CDR2 YFSETQ. CDR3 length: 15 residues. After removal of 4 bases from V and 1 base from J, the junction contained 6 bases not matched to a gene. The CDR3 coding sequence is TGCGCCAGCAGCAGGGGGACAGGAGTTAACTATGGCTACACCTTC. Its translation: CASSRGTGVNYGYTF.